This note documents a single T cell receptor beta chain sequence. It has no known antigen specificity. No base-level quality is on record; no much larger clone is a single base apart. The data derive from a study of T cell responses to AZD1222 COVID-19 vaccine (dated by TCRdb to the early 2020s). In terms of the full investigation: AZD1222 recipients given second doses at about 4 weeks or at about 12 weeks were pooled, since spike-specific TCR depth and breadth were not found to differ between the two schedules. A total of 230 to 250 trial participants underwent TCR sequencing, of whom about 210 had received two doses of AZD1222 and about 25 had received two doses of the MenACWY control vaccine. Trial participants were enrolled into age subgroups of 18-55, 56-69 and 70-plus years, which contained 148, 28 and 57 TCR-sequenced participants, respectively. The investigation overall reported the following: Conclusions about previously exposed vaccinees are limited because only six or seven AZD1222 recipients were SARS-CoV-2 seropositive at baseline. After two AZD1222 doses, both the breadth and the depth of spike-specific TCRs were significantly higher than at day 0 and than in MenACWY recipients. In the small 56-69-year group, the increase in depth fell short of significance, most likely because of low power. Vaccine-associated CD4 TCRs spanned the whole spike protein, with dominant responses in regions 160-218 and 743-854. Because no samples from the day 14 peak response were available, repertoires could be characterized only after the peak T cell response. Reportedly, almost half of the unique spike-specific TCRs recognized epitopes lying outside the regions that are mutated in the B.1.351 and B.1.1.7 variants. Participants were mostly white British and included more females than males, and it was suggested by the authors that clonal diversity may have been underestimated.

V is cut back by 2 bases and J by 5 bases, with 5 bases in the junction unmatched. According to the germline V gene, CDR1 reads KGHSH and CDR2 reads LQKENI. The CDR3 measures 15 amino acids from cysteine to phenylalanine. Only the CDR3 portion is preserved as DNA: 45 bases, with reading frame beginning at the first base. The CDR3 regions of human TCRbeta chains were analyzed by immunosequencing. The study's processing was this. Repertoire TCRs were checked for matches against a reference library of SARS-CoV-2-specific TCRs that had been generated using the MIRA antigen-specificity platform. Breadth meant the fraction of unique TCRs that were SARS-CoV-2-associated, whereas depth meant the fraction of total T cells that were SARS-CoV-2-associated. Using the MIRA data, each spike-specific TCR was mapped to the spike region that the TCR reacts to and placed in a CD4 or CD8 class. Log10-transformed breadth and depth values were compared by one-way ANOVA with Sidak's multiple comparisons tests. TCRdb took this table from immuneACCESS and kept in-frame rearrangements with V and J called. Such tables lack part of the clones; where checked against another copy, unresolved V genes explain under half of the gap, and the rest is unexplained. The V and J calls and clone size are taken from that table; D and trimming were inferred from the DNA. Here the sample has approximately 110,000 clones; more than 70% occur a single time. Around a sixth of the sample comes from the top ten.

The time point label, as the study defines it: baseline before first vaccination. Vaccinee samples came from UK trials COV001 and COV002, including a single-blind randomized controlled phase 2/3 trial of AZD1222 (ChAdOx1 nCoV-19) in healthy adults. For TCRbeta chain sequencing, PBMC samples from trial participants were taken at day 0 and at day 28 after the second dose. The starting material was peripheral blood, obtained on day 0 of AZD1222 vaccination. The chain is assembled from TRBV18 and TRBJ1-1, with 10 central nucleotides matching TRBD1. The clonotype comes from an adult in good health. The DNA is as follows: TGTGCCAGCTCACCAGGGACAGGGGTTCGGACTGAAGCTTTCTTT. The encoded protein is CASSPGTGVRTEAFF.